The 7 T cell receptor beta chains given below trace back to one sample, sequenced in a study of PD-1 blockade in classical Hodgkin lymphoma. Produced via immunoSEQ multiplex PCR; TCRdb's table is partial and in-frame only. The table has over 15,000 clones, 70% to 75% seen once. The time point denotes: cycle 4 day 1 (C4D1), after 6 weeks of nivolumab. Each patient experienced a relapse that followed autologous stem cell transplantation, and brentuximab vedotin exposure varied. Magnetic depletion of unwanted cells isolated CD4+ T cells from thawed PBMCs. The sequences come from CD4+ T cells from blood, collected before the fourth cycle of nivolumab. The receptor set was obtained from a human donor with classical Hodgkin lymphoma.

This chain links TRBV19 with TRBJ2-7, with 10 nucleotides matching TRBD2. V trimming: 10 bases; J trimming: 2 bases; junction bases outside the gene matches: 11. Germline CDR1 reads LNHDA; CDR2 reads SQIVND (reference sequence). The CDR3 is 15 amino acids. CDR3 sequence reads: CATRVSGGPTYEQYF. In DNA form, the CDR3 reads TGTGCCACCCGGGTTAGCGGGGGGCCAACCTACGAGCAGTACTTC.

This chain joins TRBV7-2 and TRBJ1-6; D call uncertain. The V gene lost 1 base and the J gene lost 3 bases, with 10 bases spanning the gap. The CDR3 contains 16 residues. The germline V gene has CDR1 SGHTA and CDR2 FQGNSA. The CDR3, as DNA: TGTGCCAGCAGCTTAGGAGGGCTCGGCTATAATTCACCCCTCCACTTT. Translation: CASSLGGLGYNSPLHF.

This clone occurred once. This chain joins TRBV10-3 and TRBJ2-7; 12 bases are shared with TRBD1. V was pared by 6 bases and J by 7 bases, with 7 bases of the junction left unmatched. CDR3 length: 14 amino acids. Germline V gene lookup returns CDR1 ENHRY and CDR2 SYGVKD. The CDR3 loop reads CAIRPGQGAGEQYF. The CDR3 nucleotides are TGTGCCATCAGGCCGGGACAGGGGGCCGGAGAGCAGTACTTC.

The V and J genes are TRBV2 and TRBJ2-1, with 7 bases aligning to TRBD2. J lost 6 bases, V lost 10 bases, and 18 bases had no gene match. The CDR3 consists of 16 residues. CDR1 is SNHLY, CDR2 FYNNEI, per germline. CDR3 amino acids: CATSIEGTNVANEQFF. CDR3 coding DNA: TGTGCCACCTCGATAGAGGGGACTAACGTGGCCAATGAGCAGTTCTTC.

The J gene is TRBJ2-7, the V gene TRBV5-6; 7 bases agree with TRBD1. The germline CDR1 and CDR2 sequences are SGHDT and YYEEEE. This CDR3 is 14 amino acids long. Trimming removed 5 bases from V and 4 bases from J; junction bases left unmatched: 9. CDR3 DNA: TGTGCCAGCAGGAGAGGGGGCGCCTCTTACGAGCAGTACTTC. Encoded protein: CASRRGGASYEQYF.

The gene calls are TRBV7-2 and TRBJ2-5; 8 nucleotides align to TRBD1. Germline CDR1 SGHTA, CDR2 FQGNSA. The CDR3 loop spans 14 amino acids. V lost 3 bases to trimming and J lost 5 bases; unmatched junction nucleotides: 5. The CDR3 region is CASSFGQGHETQYF. Written as DNA, the CDR3 is TGTGCCAGCAGCTTTGGACAGGGACACGAGACCCAGTACTTC.

The J gene is TRBJ1-4, the V gene TRBV7-9; tentatively, D is TRBD1 (5 bases). Germline values: CDR1 SEHNR, CDR2 FQNEAQ (reference sequence). CDR3 length equals 14 residues. The ends were cut back, 3 bases at V and 5 bases at J, with 10 bases in the middle. The CDR3 nucleotides read TGTGCCAGCAGCTTTCGGACACAGAATGAAAAACTGTTTTTT. Translated, it gives CASSFRTQNEKLFF.